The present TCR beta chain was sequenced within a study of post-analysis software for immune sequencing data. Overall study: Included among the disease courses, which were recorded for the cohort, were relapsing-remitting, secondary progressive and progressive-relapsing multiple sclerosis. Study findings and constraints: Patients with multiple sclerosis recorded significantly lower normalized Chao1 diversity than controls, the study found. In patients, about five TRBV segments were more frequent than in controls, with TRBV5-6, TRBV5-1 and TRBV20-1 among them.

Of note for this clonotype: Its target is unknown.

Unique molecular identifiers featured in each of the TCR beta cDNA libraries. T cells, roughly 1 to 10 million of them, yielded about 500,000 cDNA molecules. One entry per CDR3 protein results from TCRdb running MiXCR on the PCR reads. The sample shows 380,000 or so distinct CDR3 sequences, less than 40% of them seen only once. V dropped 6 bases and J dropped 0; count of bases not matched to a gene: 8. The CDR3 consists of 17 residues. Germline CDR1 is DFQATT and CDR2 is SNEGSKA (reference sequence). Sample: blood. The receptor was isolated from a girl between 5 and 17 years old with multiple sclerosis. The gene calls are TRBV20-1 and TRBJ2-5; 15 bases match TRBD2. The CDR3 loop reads CSALGLAGGMYQETQYF. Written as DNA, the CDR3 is TGCAGTGCCCTAGGACTAGCGGGGGGGATGTACCAAGAGACCCAGTACTTC.